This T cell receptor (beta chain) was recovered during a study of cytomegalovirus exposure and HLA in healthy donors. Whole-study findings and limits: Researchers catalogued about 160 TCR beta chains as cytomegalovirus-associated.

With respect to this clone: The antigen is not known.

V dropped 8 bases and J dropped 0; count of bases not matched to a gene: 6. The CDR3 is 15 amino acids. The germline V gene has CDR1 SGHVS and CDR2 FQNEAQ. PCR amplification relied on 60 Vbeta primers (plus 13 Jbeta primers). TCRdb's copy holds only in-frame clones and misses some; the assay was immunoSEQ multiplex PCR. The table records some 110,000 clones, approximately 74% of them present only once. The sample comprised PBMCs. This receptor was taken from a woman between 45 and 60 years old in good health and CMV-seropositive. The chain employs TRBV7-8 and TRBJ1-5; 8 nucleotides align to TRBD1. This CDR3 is CASGTGDSSNQPQHF. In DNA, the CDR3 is TGTGCCAGCGGGACAGGTGATAGTAGCAATCAGCCCCAGCATTTT.